This T cell receptor (beta chain) was sequenced during a study of cytotoxic CD8 clonotypes in ibrutinib-treated CLL. At the level of the study: Samples had a mean of around 260,000 productive templates and roughly 90,000 productive rearrangements. Notes on the study in general: Clonality was higher at ibrutinib response and returned toward baseline at progression. Pretreatment clonality was elevated relative to age-matched healthy donors and paralleled circulating CD8+ T-cell counts.

The V gene's germline CDR1 is SGHTA and CDR2 FQGTGA. V shed 5 bases and J 2 bases; nucleotides not matched to a gene: 4. The CDR3 extends over 14 amino acids. A remark on this clone: Its specificity is not known.

T cells were sequenced at a targeted depth of 1 in 200,000 to 1 in 1 million. Sequenced by immunoSEQ multiplex PCR; TCRdb stores in-frame clones only, minus some. The sample consists of hundreds of thousands of clones, 67% of them appearing once. Sequenced here: PBMCs, sampled after 36 months of ibrutinib treatment. The V call is TRBV7-3, the J call TRBJ1-2, with 8 bases matching TRBD1. This TCR came from a human donor with chronic lymphocytic leukemia. The CDR3 reads CASSLGQGNYGYTF. The CDR3 DNA reads TGTGCCAGCAGCCTAGGACAGGGAAACTATGGCTACACCTTC.